The next 12 T cell receptor beta chains were all read from a single sample in a study of shared clonotypes between healthy human individuals. Data came from immunoSEQ multiplex PCR; TCRdb stores just in-frame clones and leaves some out. In the table there are over 400,000 clones, approximately 95% of which are singletons. The sequenced sample consisted of naive CD4+ T cells sorted from blood. Subset specified: CD45RA+ positively selected. These receptor sequences come from a woman younger than 45 in good health.

The CDR3 DNA is TGTGCCAGCAGTTTATCTGGGACAGGGCGCACTGAAGCTTTCTTT. Amino acid sequence: CASSLSGTGRTEAFF. J is TRBJ1-1 and V is TRBV27; 9 bases match TRBD1. V lost 0 bases to trimming and J lost 4 bases; unmatched junction nucleotides: 3. Germline V gene lookup returns CDR1 MNHEY and CDR2 SMNVEV (reference sequence). The CDR3 runs to 15 residues.

The chain has TRBV28 and TRBJ1-2; the D gene is possibly TRBD1 (5 bases). CDR3 length: 14 residues. Looked up from germline, CDR1 is MDHEN and CDR2 is SYDVKM. V gave up 2 bases and J gave up 4 bases, with 11 bases separating them. This chain's CDR3 is CASSLAAGTYGYTF. In DNA, the CDR3 is TGTGCCAGCAGTTTAGCGGCAGGGACCTATGGCTACACCTTC.

The chain recombines TRBV7-2 with TRBJ1-2, with 8 bases matching TRBD1. The CDR3 runs to 16 residues. The germline gives CDR1 SGHTA, CDR2 FQGNSA. J lost 7 bases, V lost 1 base, and 11 bases had no gene match. CDR3 bases: TGTGCCAGCAGCTTAGTCAAAGGGCAGGGGGCGTCTGGCTACACCTTC. Translating gives CASSLVKGQGASGYTF. Combining the CDR3 with reference TRBV7-2 and TRBJ1-2 gives the whole variable domain GAGVSQSPSNKVTEKGKDVELRCDPISGHTALYWYRQSLGQGLEFLIYFQGNSAPDKSGLPSDRFSAERTGGSVSTLTIQRTQQEDSAVYLCASSLVKGQGASGYTFGSGTRLTVV.

The chain has TRBV5-4 and TRBJ2-1; 7 bases fit TRBD1. With 6 bases clipped from V and 2 bases from J, the junction kept 20 bases outside the gene matches. The CDR3 covers 19 residues. Per germline, CDR1 SGHNT and CDR2 YYREEE (reference sequence). The CDR3 region is CASILNQGVPPGTYNEQFF. The CDR3 DNA is TGTGCCAGCATCCTAAATCAGGGGGTCCCTCCTGGGACCTACAATGAGCAGTTCTTC.

This chain connects TRBV18 to TRBJ2-3; D tentatively reads TRBD1 or TRBD2 (6 bases each). The CDR3 covers 17 residues. Germline CDR1 KGHSH, CDR2 LQKENI. The germline V and J ends were trimmed by 1 base and 0 bases, with 14 bases remaining between them. Written as DNA, the CDR3 is TGTGCCAGCTCACCACGAGGAGGGACAACTAGCACAGATACGCAGTATTTT. This sequence encodes CASSPRGGTTSTDTQYF.

The genes are TRBV15 and TRBJ2-2; D uncertain. This CDR3 spans 16 amino acids. Trimming removed 1 base from V and 0 bases from J, with 9 bases in between. Germline CDR1 and CDR2: LNHNV and YYDKDF (reference sequence). The CDR3 DNA reads as TGTGCCACCAGCAGAGTGAACTTTACGAACACCGGGGAGCTGTTTTTT. Protein sequence: CATSRVNFTNTGELFF. The whole variable domain, filled in from reference TRBV15 and TRBJ2-2, reads DAMVIQNPRYQVTQFGKPVTLSCSQTLNHNVMYWYQQKSSQAPKLLFHYYDKDFNNEADTPDNFQSRRPNTSFCFLDIRSPGLGDTAMYLCATSRVNFTNTGELFFGEGSRLTVL.

The rearrangement links TRBV27 to TRBJ2-1; possible D gene TRBD2, 6 bases. The CDR3 runs 15 residues. Germline assignment: CDR1 MNHEY and CDR2 SMNVEV (reference sequence). With 5 bases removed from V and 0 bases from J, the gap between germline ends came to 11 bases. Written as DNA, the CDR3 is TGTGCCAGCAGTCTAGCGTCAAGCTCCTACAATGAGCAGTTCTTC. This codes for CASSLASSSYNEQFF.

The rearrangement joins TRBV5-1 to TRBJ1-1; D is uncertain. The CDR3 is made up of 14 amino acids. Trimming removed 0 bases at V and 1 base at J, with 7 bases between. Germline V gene sequence: CDR1 SGHRS, CDR2 YFSETQ. This CDR3 reads CASSLGRKNTEAFF. For the CDR3, the DNA is TGCGCCAGCAGCTTGGGGCGAAAGAACACTGAAGCTTTCTTT.

The chain has TRBV5-4 and TRBJ2-7, with 7 bases lining up with TRBD2. V was pared by 0 bases and J by 2 bases, with 8 bases of the junction left unmatched. CDR3 length equals 16 residues. Per germline, CDR1 SGHNT and CDR2 YYREEE (reference sequence). CDR3 loop: CASSLVKGGSAYEQYF. The DNA for the CDR3 is TGTGCCAGCAGCTTGGTAAAGGGCGGGAGTGCCTACGAGCAGTACTTC.

The gene calls are TRBV27 and TRBJ2-1, with TRBD2 matching over 9 bases. The length of the CDR3 is 13 residues. Unmatched junction bases numbered 6, after V lost 6 bases and J lost 9 bases. Germline V gene lookup returns CDR1 MNHEY and CDR2 SMNVEV (reference sequence). The CDR3 here is CASRLAGGSEQFF. Written as DNA, the CDR3 is TGTGCCAGCAGACTAGCGGGTGGCAGTGAGCAGTTCTTC.

The genes are TRBV18 and TRBJ2-3, with TRBD2 identical over 9 bases. This CDR3 contains 17 residues. Germline assignment: CDR1 KGHSH and CDR2 LQKENI. V gave up 3 bases and J gave up 5 bases; unmatched junction bases: 12. The CDR3 is CASSPFRGGRAGDTQYF. The CDR3 nucleotides are TGTGCCAGCTCACCGTTTCGAGGCGGGAGGGCAGGAGATACGCAGTATTTT.

V is TRBV7-9 and J is TRBJ2-1; TRBD2 aligns across 10 bases. This CDR3 has 17 residues. CDR1 and CDR2 from the germline V gene are SEHNR and FQNEAQ (reference sequence). V was pared by 3 bases and J by 6 bases, with 11 bases of the junction left unmatched. The CDR3 reads CASSFGLAGVRTNEQFF. The CDR3 nucleotides are TGTGCCAGCAGCTTTGGGCTAGCGGGAGTTAGGACCAATGAGCAGTTCTTC.